The rows below give T cell receptor beta chains drawn from one sample of a study of molecular identifiers for immune sequencing clone quantification. TCRdb independently ran MiXCR on the PCR reads; one entry per CDR3 protein. The sample yields more than 450,000 distinct CDR3 sequences, about 21% seen once. The sample comprised naive CD8+ T cells from blood, with Jurkat cell RNA spiked in. These TCRs come from a human donor in good health. Some libraries in this study had Jurkat cell RNA spiked in. The CDR3 runs from the conserved cysteine through the conserved F or W. The order of the fields is clone size, J gene, D gene, V gene, CDR3 DNA, CDR3 protein. A D gene is named only where the DNA matches it firmly. Part of the rows lack a size; the others show once, few, many or a class for expanded clones.

many TRBJ2-1 TRBD2 TRBV7-9 TGTGCCAGCAGCCCTCCCGGGACTAGCTTCAATGAGCAGTTCTTC CASSPPGTSFNEQFF
many TRBJ2-7 NA TRBV4-2 TGTGCCAGCAGCCAAAGGGATCCCCAGGGTCCCGAGCAGTACTTC CASSQRDPQGPEQYF
few TRBJ2-7 NA TRBV4-3 TGCGCCAGCAGCCAAGATCGGGCGGTGAGCTCCTACGAGCAGTACTTC CASSQDRAVSSYEQYF
many TRBJ1-4 NA TRBV20-1 TGCAGTGCTCCTAGGGCGAATAATGAAAAACTGTTTTTT CSAPRANNEKLFF
many TRBJ2-3 NA TRBV2 TGTGCCAGCAGTGACTTGGGCGATACGCAGTATTTT CASSDLGDTQYF
few TRBJ2-7 TRBD2 TRBV5-1 TGCGCCAGCTCCGGGGGGGCCCTCGAGCAGTACTTC CASSGGALEQYF
many TRBJ1-2 NA TRBV6-5 TGTGCCAGCAGTTTTACAGGATTATCCTATGGCTACACCTTC CASSFTGLSYGYTF
many TRBJ1-2 NA TRBV19 TGTGCCAGTAGTATCCCGGACCTCCGAGCCACCTTC CASSIPDLRATF
few TRBJ1-6 TRBD1 TRBV6-5 TGTGCCAGCAGTTACGAACAGGGGGCAAATTCACCCCTCCACTTT CASSYEQGANSPLHF
many TRBJ2-7 TRBD1 TRBV11-2 TGTGCCAGCAGCTACCTGGGACAGGTTATATACGAGCAGTACTTC CASSYLGQVIYEQYF
many TRBJ1-5 TRBD1 TRBV5-5 TGTGCCAGCAGCTTGGACGAGGGGGCGAGCAATCAGCCCCAGCATTTT CASSLDEGASNQPQHF
many TRBJ1-5 NA TRBV19 TGTGCCAGTATTCAGGGTAGGGAGGATCAGCCCCAGCATTTT CASIQGREDQPQHF
few TRBJ1-5 NA TRBV20-1 TGCAGTGCTAGCCCTGAAGACGGGTATAGCAATCAGCCCCAGCATTTT CSASPEDGYSNQPQHF
many TRBJ2-2 NA TRBV2 TGTGCCAGCACTCACACCGGGGAGCTGTTTTTT CASTHTGELFF
NA TRBJ2-2 NA TRBV4-3 TGCGCCAGCAGCCAAGACACCGTGACACCCGGCGCCGGGGAGCTGTTTTTT CASSQDTVTPGAGELFF
NA TRBJ2-3 TRBD2 TRBV27 TGTGCCAGCAGTTCCATAGGACTAGCGAGTCACACAGATACGCAGTATTTT CASSSIGLASHTDTQYF
NA TRBJ2-1 TRBD2 TRBV4-3 TGCGCCAGCAGCCAAGAAGCAAGGCTGGTTGGTAGCGGGAGTATGAATGAGCAGTTCTTC CASSQEARLVGSGSMNEQFF
few TRBJ2-5 NA TRBV25-1 TGTGCCAGCAGTCGGGAGAATGAAGAGACCCAGTACTTC CASSRENEETQYF
many TRBJ2-3 NA TRBV12-3/TRBV12-4 TGTGCCAGCAGTTTAGGGGCGCACGGAGGAGATACGCAGTATTTT CASSLGAHGGDTQYF
many TRBJ2-7 TRBD1 TRBV30 TGTGCCGCCGGACAGGGAGTATCCTACGAGCAGTACTTC CAAGQGVSYEQYF
few TRBJ2-6 TRBD1 TRBV7-6 TGTGCCAGCAGCCACACGACAGGGCCGGATGGGGCCAACGTCCTGACTTTC CASSHTTGPDGANVLTF
NA TRBJ2-3 TRBD1 TRBV4-1 TGCGCCAGCAGCCAAGGACAGGGGAGCACAGATACGCGGTATTTT CASSQGQGSTDTRYF
many TRBJ1-2 NA TRBV19 TGTGCCAGTAGTATAGCCGGTGCTGGCTACACCTTC CASSIAGAGYTF
NA TRBJ2-5 TRBD2 TRBV20-1 TGCAGTGCTAGTAACCTTGCGGGAGGATTCGCGACCCAGTACTTC CSASNLAGGFATQYF
NA TRBJ2-7 NA TRBV7-9 TGTGCCAGCAGCTTAGCGGGAAGGGAAAATAACGAGCAGTACTTC CASSLAGRENNEQYF
few TRBJ2-7 NA TRBV20-1 TGCAGTGCTAGAGATCCCTACGAGCAGTACTTC CSARDPYEQYF
many TRBJ1-5 NA TRBV6-1 TGTGCCAGCAAGAGCAGGACTAGCAATCAGCCCCAGCATTTT CASKSRTSNQPQHF
few TRBJ2-5 NA TRBV5-1 TGCGCCAGCACAAGCCAGGGACCTCTGCCTCAAGAGACCCAGTACTTC CASTSQGPLPQETQYF
NA TRBJ2-7 TRBD2 TRBV27 TGTGCCAGCAGTTTAATAAGGACTAGCGGACCCTACGAGCAGTACTTC CASSLIRTSGPYEQYF
few TRBJ1-2 NA TRBV2 TGTGCCAGACAGGACCTCCACCCCGGCTACACCTTC CARQDLHPGYTF
few TRBJ2-3 NA TRBV7-2 TGTGCCAGCAGCTTAAGGGCCGGGACTCTCGCTACAGATACGCAGTATTTT CASSLRAGTLATDTQYF
NA TRBJ2-1 NA TRBV6-2/TRBV6-3 TGTGCCAGCAGTTACACGGGATTCCCCCTGGTCAATGAGCAGTTCTTC CASSYTGFPLVNEQFF
many TRBJ1-5 NA TRBV4-1 TGCGCCAGCAGCCAGGACCTCCTGAATCAGCCCCAGCATTTT CASSQDLLNQPQHF
NA TRBJ2-3 NA TRBV5-6 TGTGCCAGCAGCACCCGACAACCCCCGGAGGGCACAGATACGCAGTATTTT CASSTRQPPEGTDTQYF
many TRBJ2-7 NA TRBV7-9 TGTGCCAGCAGCTCTACAGGGAGTGGCGAGCAGTACTTC CASSSTGSGEQYF
NA TRBJ2-7 TRBD2 TRBV27 TGTGCCAGCAGTTTATACTCGCGGGAGGGCCGGGAGCAGTACTTC CASSLYSREGREQYF
many TRBJ2-3 NA TRBV4-1 TGCGCCAGCAGACACGGGACAGATACGCAGTATTTT CASRHGTDTQYF
NA TRBJ2-7 NA TRBV5-6 TGTGCCGGCAGCGACGACATGCTCACGCGGGAGCAGTACTTC CAGSDDMLTREQYF
NA TRBJ2-1 TRBD2 TRBV27 TGTGCCAGCAGTTTCGGGGCGGGAGAGGCGGTCGAGCAGCTCTTC CASSFGAGEAVEQLF
NA TRBJ2-7 NA TRBV27 TGTGCCAGCAGTCCGAGCGGCGAACCCTACGAGCAGTACTTC CASSPSGEPYEQYF
few TRBJ1-1 TRBD1 TRBV11-2 TGTGCCAGCAGCTTAGATCACGGGGACAGCCGGCTCACTGATGCTTTCTTT CASSLDHGDSRLTDAFF
few TRBJ2-1 NA TRBV12-3/TRBV12-4 TGTGCCAGCAGTTGCTGGGACTGCAAAAATGAGCAGTTCTTC CASSCWDCKNEQFF
NA TRBJ2-7 NA TRBV7-2 TGTGCCAGCAGTCGAATAGCGGATATAACCTACGAGCAGTACTTC CASSRIADITYEQYF
few TRBJ2-1 TRBD2 TRBV14 TGTGCCAGCAGCCAAGTGGCTAGCGGGAGGAGCAATGAGCAGTTCTTC CASSQVASGRSNEQFF
many TRBJ2-3 TRBD2 TRBV28 TGTGCCAGCAGTTTGGGACTAGCTATTAGCACAGATACGCAGTATTTT CASSLGLAISTDTQYF
few TRBJ1-1 NA TRBV10-3 TGTGCCATCAGTGAGGGCAGTACAAACACTGAAGCTTTCTTT CAISEGSTNTEAFF
many TRBJ2-4 NA TRBV12-3/TRBV12-4 TGTGCCAGCAGCACCTCTGGGGGCGTAGCCAAAAACATTCAGTACTTC CASSTSGGVAKNIQYF
NA TRBJ2-7 NA TRBV27 TGTGCCAGCAGTATGTCACCACGCGGGTACGAGCAGTACTTC CASSMSPRGYEQYF
many TRBJ2-3 TRBD2 TRBV6-6 TGTGCCAGCAGTTTTTTAGCGGGAGTGGGGCATGATACGCAGTATTTT CASSFLAGVGHDTQYF
many TRBJ2-3 TRBD2 TRBV4-2 TGTGCCAGCAGCCAAGGAACTACTAGCGGAACAGATACGCAGTATTTT CASSQGTTSGTDTQYF
few TRBJ2-7 TRBD2 TRBV20-1 TGCAGTGCCACCTACTGGGGGGAGGGGCAGTACTTC CSATYWGEGQYF
few TRBJ2-1 TRBD2 TRBV20-1 TGCAGTGCCGATTGGCGGACTAGCGGGAGGGAATCGGTCGATGAGCAGTTCTTC CSADWRTSGRESVDEQFF
few TRBJ2-3 NA TRBV27 TGTGCCAGCAGTTTAAATACAGGGATGGCAGATACGCAGTATTTT CASSLNTGMADTQYF
many TRBJ2-7 TRBD1 TRBV7-9 TGTGCCAGCAGCAGGGACAGAAGCGAGCAGTACTTC CASSRDRSEQYF